This TCR beta chain was sequenced during a study of beta chain features in type 1 diabetes. Across the study: On cell yields, gender and age, patients and healthy donors were similar. Whole-study findings and limits: Among patients with Type 1 diabetes, TCRB CDR3s were moderately but significantly shorter in every one of the four CD4+ subsets. It was among patients, rather than healthy donors, that naive, central memory and Treg TCRB repertoires appeared more similar.

A remark on this clone: Its target is not known.

This CDR3 contains 16 residues. The V end was cut by 5 bases, the J end by 1 base, with 16 bases between. Per the germline V gene, CDR1 is SEHNR and CDR2 is FQNEAQ (reference sequence). The sequenced template was cDNA made from the entire isolated RNA. Assay: immunoSEQ multiplex PCR; the TCRdb copy retains only in-frame clones and omits some. This table holds about 660,000 clones, about 14% found once. Sorting that relied on CD45RO/CCR7/CD25/CD127/CD95/CD27 yielded CD4+ naive, central memory, regulatory and stem cell-like memory cells. Purity exceeding 95% was reached by all sorted populations. The V gene is TRBV7-9, the J gene TRBJ2-3; maybe TRBD1 (5 bases). The TCR comes from a man younger than 35 with type 1 diabetes. Sequenced sample: naive CD4+ T cells from blood. The CDR3 coding sequence is TGTGCCAGCAGCGGTAGTGGCAGGGCCCGCACAGATACGCAGTATTTT. It is translated as CASSGSGRARTDTQYF.